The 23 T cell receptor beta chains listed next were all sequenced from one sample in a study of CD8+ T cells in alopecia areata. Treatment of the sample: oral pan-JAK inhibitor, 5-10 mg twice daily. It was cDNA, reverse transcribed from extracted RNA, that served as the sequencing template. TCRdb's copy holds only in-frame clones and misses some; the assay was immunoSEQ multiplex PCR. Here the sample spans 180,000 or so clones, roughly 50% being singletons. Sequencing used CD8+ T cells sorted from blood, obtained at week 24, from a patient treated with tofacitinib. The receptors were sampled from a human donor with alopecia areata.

Here the CDR3 reads CASSRGQAFQPQHF. The CDR3 nucleotides read TGTGCCAGCAGCCGGGGACAGGCCTTTCAGCCCCAGCATTTT. The chain employs TRBV2 and TRBJ1-5; 8 nucleotides line up with TRBD1. CDR1 and CDR2 from the germline V gene are SNHLY and FYNNEI. This CDR3 spans 14 amino acids. V lost 6 bases and J lost 6; bases outside the gene matches: 7.

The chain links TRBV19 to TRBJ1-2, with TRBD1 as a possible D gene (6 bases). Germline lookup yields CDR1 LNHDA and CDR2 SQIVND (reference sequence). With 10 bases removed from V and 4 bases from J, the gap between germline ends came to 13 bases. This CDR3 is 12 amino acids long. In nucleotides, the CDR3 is TGTGCCACTCGGACAGACTCCTATGGCTACACCTTC. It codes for CATRTDSYGYTF.

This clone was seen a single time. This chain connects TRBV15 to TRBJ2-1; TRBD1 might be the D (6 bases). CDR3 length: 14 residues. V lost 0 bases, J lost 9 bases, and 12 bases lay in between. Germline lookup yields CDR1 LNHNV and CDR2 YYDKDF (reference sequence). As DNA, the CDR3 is TGTGCCACCAGCAGAGATGGCAGGGGCCGTGAGCAGTTCTTC. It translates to CATSRDGRGREQFF.

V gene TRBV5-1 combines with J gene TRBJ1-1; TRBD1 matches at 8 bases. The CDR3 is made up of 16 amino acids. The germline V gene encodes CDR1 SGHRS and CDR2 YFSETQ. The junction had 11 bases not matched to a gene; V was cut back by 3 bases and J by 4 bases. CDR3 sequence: CASSSSGTGGTTEAFF. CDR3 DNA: TGCGCCAGCAGCTCCTCAGGGACAGGTGGGACCACTGAAGCTTTCTTT.

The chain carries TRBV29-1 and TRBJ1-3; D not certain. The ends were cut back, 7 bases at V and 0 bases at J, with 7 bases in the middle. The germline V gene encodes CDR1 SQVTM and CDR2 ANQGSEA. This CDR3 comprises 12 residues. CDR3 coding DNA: TGCAGCGCCGGCCGCTCTGGAAACACCATATATTTT. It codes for CSAGRSGNTIYF.

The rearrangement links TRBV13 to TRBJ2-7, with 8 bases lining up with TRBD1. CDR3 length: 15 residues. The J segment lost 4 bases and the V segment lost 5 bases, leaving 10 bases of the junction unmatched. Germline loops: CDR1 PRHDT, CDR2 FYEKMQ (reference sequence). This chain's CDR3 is CASSTTGTGTYEQYF. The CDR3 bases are TGTGCCAGCAGCACGACCGGGACAGGAACGTACGAGCAGTACTTC.

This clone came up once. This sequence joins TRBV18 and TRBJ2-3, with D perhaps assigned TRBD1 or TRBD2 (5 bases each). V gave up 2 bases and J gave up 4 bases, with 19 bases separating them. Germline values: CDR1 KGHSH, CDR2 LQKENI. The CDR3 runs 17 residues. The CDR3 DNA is TGTGCCAGCTCACCAACGGGACCCAGGATTTCCCCAGATACGCAGTATTTT. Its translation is CASSPTGPRISPDTQYF.

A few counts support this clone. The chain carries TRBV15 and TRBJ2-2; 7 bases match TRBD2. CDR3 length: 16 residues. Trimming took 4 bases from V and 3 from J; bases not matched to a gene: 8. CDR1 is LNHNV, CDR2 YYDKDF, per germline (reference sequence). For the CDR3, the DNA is TGTGCCACCAGCAAAGAGCGGGGCAGTTACACCGGGGAGCTGTTTTTT. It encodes CATSKERGSYTGELFF.

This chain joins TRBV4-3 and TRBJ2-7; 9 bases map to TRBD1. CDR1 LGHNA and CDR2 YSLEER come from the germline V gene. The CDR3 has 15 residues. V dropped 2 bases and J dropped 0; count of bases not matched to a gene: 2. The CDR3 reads CASSQSQGASYEQYF. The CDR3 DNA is TGCGCCAGCAGCCAATCACAGGGGGCCTCCTACGAGCAGTACTTC.

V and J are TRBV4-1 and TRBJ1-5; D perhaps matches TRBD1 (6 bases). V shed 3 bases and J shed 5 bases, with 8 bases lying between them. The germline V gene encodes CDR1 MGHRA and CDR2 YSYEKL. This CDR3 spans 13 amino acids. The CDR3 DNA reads TGCGCCAGCAGCCAGAAGGGGGATCAGCCCCAGCATTTT. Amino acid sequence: CASSQKGDQPQHF.

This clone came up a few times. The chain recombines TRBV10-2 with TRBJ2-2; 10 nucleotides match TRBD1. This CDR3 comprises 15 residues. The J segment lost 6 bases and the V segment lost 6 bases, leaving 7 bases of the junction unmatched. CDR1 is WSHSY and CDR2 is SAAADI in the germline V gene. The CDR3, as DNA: TGCGCCAGCAGCCTCCGGGACAGGGGATCCGGGGAGCTGTTTTTT. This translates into CASSLRDRGSGELFF.

The CDR3 region has the DNA TGCGCCAGCAGCCAGTCGGGACAGGGGAACACTGAAGCTTTCTTT. It specifies CASSQSGQGNTEAFF. The J gene is TRBJ1-1, the V gene TRBV4-3; TRBD1 agrees at 9 bases. The CDR3 has 15 amino acids. V lost 3 bases, J lost 1 base, and 3 bases stayed unmatched. Germline loops: CDR1 LGHNA, CDR2 YSLEER.

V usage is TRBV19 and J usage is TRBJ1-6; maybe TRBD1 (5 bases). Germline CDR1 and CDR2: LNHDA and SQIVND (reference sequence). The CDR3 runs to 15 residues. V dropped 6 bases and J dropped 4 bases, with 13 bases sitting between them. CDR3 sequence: CASSLADTYNSPLHF. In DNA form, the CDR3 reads TGTGCCAGTAGCCTCGCGGACACTTATAATTCACCCCTCCACTTT. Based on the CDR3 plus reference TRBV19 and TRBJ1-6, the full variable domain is DGGITQSPKYLFRKEGQNVTLSCEQNLNHDAMYWYRQDPGQGLRLIYYSQIVNDFQKGDIAEGYSVSREKKESFPLTVTSAQKNPTAFYLCASSLADTYNSPLHFGNGTRLTVT.

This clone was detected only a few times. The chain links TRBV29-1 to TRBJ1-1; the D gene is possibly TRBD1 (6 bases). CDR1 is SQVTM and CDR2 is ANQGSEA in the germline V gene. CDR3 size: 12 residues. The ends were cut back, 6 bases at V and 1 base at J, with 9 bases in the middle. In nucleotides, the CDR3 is TGCAGCGTGACGACAGGGAACACTGAAGCTTTCTTT. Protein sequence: CSVTTGNTEAFF.

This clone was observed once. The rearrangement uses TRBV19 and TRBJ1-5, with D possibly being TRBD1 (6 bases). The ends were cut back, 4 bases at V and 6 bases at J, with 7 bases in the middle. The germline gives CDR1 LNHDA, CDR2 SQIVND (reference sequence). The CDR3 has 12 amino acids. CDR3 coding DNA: TGTGCCAGTAGTACGACAGGTCAGCCCCAGCATTTT. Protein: CASSTTGQPQHF.

The CDR3 region is CASSLDSGPKQYF. Written as DNA, the CDR3 is TGCGCCAGCAGCTTGGATTCAGGGCCAAAGCAGTACTTC. The V call is TRBV5-1, the J call TRBJ2-7; TRBD1 might be the D (5 bases). Per germline, CDR1 SGHRS and CDR2 YFSETQ. The ends were cut back, 0 bases at V and 8 bases at J, with 12 bases in the middle. This CDR3 has 13 amino acids.

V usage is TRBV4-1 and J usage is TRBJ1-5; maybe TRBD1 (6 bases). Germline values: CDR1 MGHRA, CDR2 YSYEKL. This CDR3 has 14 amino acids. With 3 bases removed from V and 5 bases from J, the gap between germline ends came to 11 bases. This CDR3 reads CASSQWDIDQPQHF. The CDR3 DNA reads TGCGCCAGCAGCCAGTGGGACATAGATCAGCCCCAGCATTTT.

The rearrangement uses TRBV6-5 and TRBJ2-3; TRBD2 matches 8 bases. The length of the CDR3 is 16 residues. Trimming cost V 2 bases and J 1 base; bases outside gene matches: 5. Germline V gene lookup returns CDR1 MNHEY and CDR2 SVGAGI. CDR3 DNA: TGTGCCAGCAGTTACGGATTAGCGGGGCGCACAGATACGCAGTATTTT. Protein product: CASSYGLAGRTDTQYF.

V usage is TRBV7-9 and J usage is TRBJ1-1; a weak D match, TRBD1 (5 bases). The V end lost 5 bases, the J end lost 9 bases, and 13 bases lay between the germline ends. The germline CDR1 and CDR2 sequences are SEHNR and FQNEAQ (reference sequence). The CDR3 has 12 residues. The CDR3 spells CASSQGVDKAFF. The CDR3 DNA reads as TGTGCCAGCAGCCAAGGGGTGGATAAAGCTTTCTTT.

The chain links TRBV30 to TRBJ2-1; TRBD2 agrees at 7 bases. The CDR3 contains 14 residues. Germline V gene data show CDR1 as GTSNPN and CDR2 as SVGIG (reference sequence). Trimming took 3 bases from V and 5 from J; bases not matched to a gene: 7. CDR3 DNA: TGTGCCTGGAGGGGGGGGACCCTCGACAATGAGCAGTTCTTC. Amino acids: CAWRGGTLDNEQFF.

CDR3 bases: TGTGCCAGCAGTGCCGGGCAAACTCAGCCCCAGCATTTT. It codes for CASSAGQTQPQHF. The chain couples TRBV6-6 to TRBJ1-5; D is unclear. Germline loops: CDR1 MNHNY, CDR2 SVGAGI (reference sequence). This CDR3 region has 13 residues. V dropped 5 bases and J dropped 6 bases, with 11 bases sitting between them.

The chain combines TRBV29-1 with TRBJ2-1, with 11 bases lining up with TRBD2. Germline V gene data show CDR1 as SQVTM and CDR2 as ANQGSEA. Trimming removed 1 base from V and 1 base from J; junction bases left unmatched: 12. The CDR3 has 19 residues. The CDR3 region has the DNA TGCAGCGTTGAAGTGATATCTCGACTAGCGGGGTTGTCCTACAATGAGCAGTTCTTC. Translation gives CSVEVISRLAGLSYNEQFF.

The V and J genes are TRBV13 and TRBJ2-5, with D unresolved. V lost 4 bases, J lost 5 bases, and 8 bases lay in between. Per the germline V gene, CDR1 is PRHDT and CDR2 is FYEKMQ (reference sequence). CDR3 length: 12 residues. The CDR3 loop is CASSSLPETQYF. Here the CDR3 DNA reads TGTGCCAGCAGCTCCCTTCCCGAGACCCAGTACTTC.